A single sample is the source of the 5 T cell receptor beta chains below, sequenced in a study of cytomegalovirus exposure and HLA in healthy donors. The PCR contained 60 Vbeta and 13 Jbeta primers. Using immunoSEQ multiplex PCR, the repertoire was profiled, and TCRdb retains in-frame clones only, with some absent. The data hold approximately 220,000 clones, with about 80% observed a single time. Sequenced material: PBMCs. These receptors came from a male donor in good health and CMV-seronegative.

This sequence joins TRBV19 and TRBJ2-5, with 7 bases aligning to TRBD1. The CDR3 sequence is 13 residues long. The V gene end was trimmed by 4 bases and the J gene end by 3 bases; junction bases not matched to a gene: 2. Germline V gene lookup returns CDR1 LNHDA and CDR2 SQIVND (reference sequence). CDR3 bases: TGTGCCAGTAGTACCGACAGGGAAGAGACCCAGTACTTC. Amino acids: CASSTDREETQYF. The full variable domain, rest sourced from reference TRBV19 and TRBJ2-5, is DGGITQSPKYLFRKEGQNVTLSCEQNLNHDAMYWYRQDPGQGLRLIYYSQIVNDFQKGDIAEGYSVSREKKESFPLTVTSAQKNPTAFYLCASSTDREETQYFGPGTRLLVL.

The V call is TRBV7-7, the J call TRBJ1-1, with D hard to call. The CDR3 runs to 13 residues. Germline assignment: CDR1 SSHAT and CDR2 FNYEAQ (reference sequence). Between the trimmed V and J ends, which lost 1 base and 1 base, there was a span of 4 bases. The CDR3 here is CASSLDRNTEAFF. DNA of the CDR3: TGTGCCAGCAGCTTAGACAGGAACACTGAAGCTTTCTTT.

The DNA of the CDR3 is TGTGCCAGTAGTAAGGGGGGGCGCTATAACTATGGCTACACCTTC. Protein: CASSKGGRYNYGYTF. This rearrangement joins TRBV19 to TRBJ1-2, with a possible D match to TRBD1 (6 bases). This CDR3 is 15 amino acids long. Trimming pared 4 bases from V and 1 base from J, leaving 13 bases between. The germline gives CDR1 LNHDA, CDR2 SQIVND (reference sequence). The variable domain in full, with the rest retrieved from reference TRBV19 and TRBJ1-2, is DGGITQSPKYLFRKEGQNVTLSCEQNLNHDAMYWYRQDPGQGLRLIYYSQIVNDFQKGDIAEGYSVSREKKESFPLTVTSAQKNPTAFYLCASSKGGRYNYGYTFGSGTRLTVV.

The rearrangement links TRBV5-1 to TRBJ2-7; 9 nucleotides agree with TRBD2. The germline CDR1 and CDR2 sequences are SGHRS and YFSETQ. The CDR3 is 16 amino acids. V shed 4 bases and J 4 bases; nucleotides not matched to a gene: 12. DNA for the CDR3: TGCGCCAGCAGCCTGGCGGGGGCGGGAGGGAATTACGAGCAGTACTTC. It encodes CASSLAGAGGNYEQYF.

The J gene is TRBJ2-5, the V gene TRBV7-7; TRBD2 is a possible D gene (7 bases). Germline CDR1 reads SSHAT; CDR2 reads FNYEAQ (reference sequence). The V and J ends lost 5 bases and 5 bases respectively, with 18 bases between them. The CDR3 length is 15 residues. CDR3 DNA sequence: TGTGCCAGCAGCCTAGGGGGGGGCTCTCTGGAGACCCAGTACTTC. Its protein product is CASSLGGGSLETQYF.